Listed here is a single T cell receptor (beta chain). Other nucleotide sequences in the sample specify the same CDR3. The data derive from a study of shared clonotypes between healthy human individuals. The CDR3 spans 14 residues. The ends were cut back, 0 bases at V and 1 base at J, with 6 bases in the middle. Germline loops: CDR1 SGDLS, CDR2 YYNGEE. The assay used deep level. It was across several immunoSEQ plates that each subset's genomic DNA was evenly split. Assay: immunoSEQ multiplex PCR; the TCRdb copy retains only in-frame clones and omits some. The table includes about 820,000 clones, about 92% detected once. Naive CD8 cells were CD45RO-negative, positively selected for CCR7, excluding terminally differentiated effector memory CD45RA+ cells.

Specimen: naive CD8+ T cells sorted from blood. The rearrangement uses TRBV9 and TRBJ2-3, with unresolved D. The clonotype comes from a young man in good health. The CDR3, as DNA: TGTGCCAGCAGCGTAGTAGGAGGCACAGATACGCAGTATTTT. This sequence encodes CASSVVGGTDTQYF.